This entry lists 12 T cell receptor beta chains sequenced from one sample in a study of blood T cell repertoires in COVID-19. Only in-frame clones appear in the TCRdb table, and some are missing; sequencing was by immunoSEQ multiplex PCR. The repertoire holds 450,000 or so clones, approximately 90% seen once, with roughly 0.87% in the top ten. Sequenced material: peripheral blood. The receptors were sampled from a man aged 18 to 29 with COVID-19, enrolled during active disease.

The rearrangement joins TRBV3-1 (or the pseudogene TRBV3-2) to TRBJ2-1; D gene ambiguous. Germline lookup yields CDR1 LGHDT and CDR2 YNNKEL (reference sequence). The CDR3 spans 15 residues. V dropped 0 bases and J dropped 0 bases, with 6 bases sitting between them. The CDR3 nucleotides are TGTGCCAGCAGCCAAGATCCTAGCTCCTACAATGAGCAGTTCTTC. This sequence encodes CASSQDPSSYNEQFF.

This clone was seen just once. The chain joins TRBV5-1 to TRBJ2-7; TRBD2 aligns across 11 bases. Trimming removed 1 base from V and 4 bases from J; junction bases left unmatched: 4. The CDR3 runs to 15 residues. CDR1 SGHRS and CDR2 YFSETQ come from the germline V gene. The CDR3 is CASSLLASGGYEQYF. The DNA of the CDR3 is TGCGCCAGCAGCTTGCTGGCTAGCGGGGGGTACGAGCAGTACTTC.

The V gene is TRBV7-9, the J gene TRBJ2-3, with 15 bases fitting TRBD2. The V gene end was trimmed by 5 bases and the J gene end by 4 bases; junction bases not matched to a gene: 4. Germline CDR1 reads SEHNR; CDR2 reads FQNEAQ (reference sequence). This CDR3 region has 16 residues. The CDR3 region is CASSPGLAGGSDTQYF. Here the CDR3 DNA reads TGTGCCAGCAGCCCAGGACTAGCGGGAGGGTCAGATACGCAGTATTTT.

CDR3 nucleotides: TGTGCCAGTAGGGGGTTTATGCGGGGGGACAATCAGCCCCAGCATTTT. Amino acids: CASRGFMRGDNQPQHF. The chain couples TRBV19 to TRBJ1-5, with D possibly being TRBD1 (5 bases). V lost 6 bases, J lost 3 bases, and 18 bases lay in between. Germline loops: CDR1 LNHDA, CDR2 SQIVND (reference sequence). The CDR3 contains 16 residues.

This clone was observed once. The rearrangement uses TRBV4-1 and TRBJ2-3, with 12 bases lining up with TRBD2. The germline CDR1 and CDR2 sequences are MGHRA and YSYEKL. This CDR3 has 18 amino acids. The junction had 8 bases not matched to a gene; V was cut back by 1 base and J by 3 bases. CDR3 residues: CASSQVFPGLAGTDTQYF. The CDR3 nucleotides are TGCGCCAGCAGCCAAGTTTTCCCGGGACTAGCGGGTACAGATACGCAGTATTTT.

This sequence joins TRBV7-9 and TRBJ2-1; 8 bases line up with TRBD2. The V and J ends lost 5 bases and 6 bases, in that order; junction bases with no gene match: 15. Per germline, CDR1 SEHNR and CDR2 FQNEAQ (reference sequence). This CDR3 region has 17 residues. CDR3 region: CASSPRLAHTFGNEQFF. The CDR3 DNA sequence: TGTGCCAGCAGCCCCCGACTAGCGCATACGTTCGGCAATGAGCAGTTCTTC.

This chain connects TRBV11-3 to TRBJ2-1, with a weak D call TRBD1 (5 bases). The V and J ends lost 5 bases and 4 bases respectively, with 9 bases between them. Germline V lookup: CDR1 SGHNT, CDR2 YENEEA. The CDR3 contains 13 residues. The CDR3 here is CASSRGRYNEQFF. DNA of the CDR3: TGTGCCAGCAGCAGGGGCCGTTACAATGAGCAGTTCTTC.

The rearrangement links TRBV6-5 to TRBJ2-1; D is ambiguous. This CDR3 contains 16 residues. Trimming cost V 2 bases and J 1 base, with 12 bases left between them. Germline assignment: CDR1 MNHEY and CDR2 SVGAGI. The CDR3 sequence is CASSYKRADSYNEQFF. CDR3 DNA sequence: TGTGCCAGCAGTTACAAGCGTGCTGATTCCTACAATGAGCAGTTCTTC.

This rearrangement joins TRBV6-5 to TRBJ2-2; 9 nucleotides agree with TRBD1. V lost 6 bases to trimming and J lost 7 bases; unmatched junction nucleotides: 6. Per germline, CDR1 MNHEY and CDR2 SVGAGI. This CDR3 is built from 14 residues. The CDR3 region has the DNA TGTGCCAGCAGGAGACAGGGGGGTAGCGGGGAGCTGTTTTTT. Protein sequence: CASRRQGGSGELFF.

This chain connects TRBV14 to TRBJ2-5; the match to TRBD2 covers 14 bases. In germline, CDR1 is SGHDN, CDR2 FVKESK. With V trimmed by 4 bases and J by 5 bases, 3 bases remained unmatched. CDR3 length: 15 residues. The CDR3 sequence is CASSRTSGGSETQYF. As DNA, the CDR3 is TGTGCCAGCAGCCGGACTAGCGGGGGGTCGGAGACCCAGTACTTC.

The chain joins TRBV5-1 to TRBJ1-2; no clear D gene. The CDR3 covers 13 residues. V was cut by 0 bases and J by 6 bases, with 9 bases left in between. Germline V CDR1 and CDR2: SGHRS, YFSETQ. CDR3 in DNA: TGCGCCAGCAGCTTGGAGCCAAGAGATGGCTACACCTTC. Amino acids: CASSLEPRDGYTF.

The chain combines TRBV4-2 with TRBJ2-7; D gene ambiguous. Germline assignment: CDR1 LGHNA and CDR2 YNFKEQ. This CDR3 is built from 13 residues. The ends were cut back, 1 base at V and 5 bases at J, with 9 bases in the middle. This chain's CDR3 is CASSQGAPHEQYF. As DNA, the CDR3 is TGTGCCAGCAGCCAAGGAGCTCCCCACGAGCAGTACTTC.